This T cell receptor beta chain was obtained from a study of cytomegalovirus exposure and HLA in healthy donors. CDR1 and CDR2 from the germline V gene are MNHNS and SASEGT. V was clipped by 4 bases and J by 0 bases, with 12 bases between them. The CDR3 has 15 residues. This PCR relied on a set of 60 Vbeta primers and 13 Jbeta primers. In the study's own analysis: A later analysis tallied roughly 77 million unique TCR beta chains, 9 million to 12 million of them shared. The assay was immunoSEQ multiplex PCR, and TCRdb's table has in-frame clones only and misses some. That table furnishes V, J and clone size, whereas the DNA furnished D and trimming. The sample has 30,000 to 45,000 clones, roughly 50% seen once.

The TCR sequence derives from a woman aged 35 to 49 in good health and CMV-seropositive. The chain links TRBV6-1 to TRBJ1-2, with D possibly TRBD1 on 6 matching bases. The sample consisted of PBMCs. The CDR3 DNA reads as TGTGCCAGCAGTGTCAACGGACAGACTAACTATGGCTACACCTTC. It encodes CASSVNGQTNYGYTF.